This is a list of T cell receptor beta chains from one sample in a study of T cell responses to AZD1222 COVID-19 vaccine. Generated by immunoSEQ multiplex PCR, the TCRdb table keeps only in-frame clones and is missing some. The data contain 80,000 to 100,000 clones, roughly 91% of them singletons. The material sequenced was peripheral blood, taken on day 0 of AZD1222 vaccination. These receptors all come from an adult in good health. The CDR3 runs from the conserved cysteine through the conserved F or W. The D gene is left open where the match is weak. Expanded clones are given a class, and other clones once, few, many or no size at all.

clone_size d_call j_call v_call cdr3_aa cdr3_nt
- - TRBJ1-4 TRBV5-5 CASSLAQGLRKLFF TGTGCCAGCAGCTTGGCCCAGGGTTTGAGGAAACTGTTTTTT
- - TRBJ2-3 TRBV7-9 CASSDRMGGPRTDTQYF TGTGCCAGCAGCGACAGGATGGGGGGGCCGCGCACAGATACGCAGTATTTT
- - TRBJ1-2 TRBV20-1 CSAPRDRYSTF TGCAGTGCTCCCCGGGACCGGTATTCTACCTTC
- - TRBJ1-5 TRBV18 CASSPQADSSNQPQHF TGTGCCAGCTCACCACAGGCAGACTCTAGCAATCAGCCCCAGCATTTT
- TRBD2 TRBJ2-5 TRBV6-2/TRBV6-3 CASSSLSPGLAGGETQYF TGTGCCAGCAGTTCCTTGTCTCCGGGACTAGCGGGAGGGGAGACCCAGTACTTC
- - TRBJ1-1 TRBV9 CASSAPGASEAFF TGTGCCAGCAGCGCCCCAGGGGCATCTGAAGCTTTCTTT
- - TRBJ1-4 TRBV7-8 CASSPLWSGEKLFF TGTGCCAGCAGCCCCCTTTGGTCAGGTGAAAAACTGTTTTTT
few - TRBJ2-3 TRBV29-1 CSVGSVSTDTQYF TGCAGCGTTGGTAGCGTGAGCACAGATACGCAGTATTTT
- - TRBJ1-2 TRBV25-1 CASSELDVNYGYTF TGTGCCAGCAGTGAACTGGATGTCAACTATGGCTACACCTTC
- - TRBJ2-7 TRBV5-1 CASSLVAGSSYEQYF TGCGCCAGCAGCTTGGTGGCAGGGAGCTCCTACGAGCAGTACTTC
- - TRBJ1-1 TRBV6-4 CASSTARDTEAFF TGTGCCAGCAGTACCGCTAGGGACACTGAAGCTTTCTTT
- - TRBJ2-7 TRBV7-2 CASSLDGGHPYEQYF TGTGCCAGCAGCTTAGACGGGGGTCACCCCTACGAGCAGTACTTC
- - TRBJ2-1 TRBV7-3 CASSLTQRGSYNEQFF TGTGCCAGCAGCTTAACGCAACGTGGGAGTTACAATGAGCAGTTCTTC
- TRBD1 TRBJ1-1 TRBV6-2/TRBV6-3 CASSHRGGVAEAFF TGTGCCAGCAGCCACAGGGGAGGGGTTGCTGAAGCTTTCTTT
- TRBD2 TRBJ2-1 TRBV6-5 CASSSGLPSYNEQFF TGTGCCAGCAGTTCGGGACTACCCTCCTACAATGAGCAGTTCTTC
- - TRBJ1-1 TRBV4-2 CASSQVSAGASTEAFF TGTGCCAGCAGCCAAGTGTCGGCGGGGGCGAGCACTGAAGCTTTCTTT
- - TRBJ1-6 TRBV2 CASSDGFWDSPLHF TGTGCCAGCAGTGATGGGTTTTGGGATTCACCCCTCCACTTT
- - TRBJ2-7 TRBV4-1 CASSQSGTETYEQYF TGCGCCAGCAGCCAATCCGGGACGGAAACCTACGAGCAGTACTTC
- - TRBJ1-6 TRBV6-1 CASSEALGGNSPLHF TGTGCCAGCAGTGAAGCGTTGGGCGGGAATTCACCCCTCCACTTT
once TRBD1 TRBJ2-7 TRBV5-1 CASSPGQGALEQYF TGCGCCAGCAGCCCCGGACAGGGGGCGCTTGAGCAGTACTTC
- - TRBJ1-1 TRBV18 CASSPPPGLKNTEAFF TGTGCCAGCTCCCCCCCTCCGGGACTGAAGAACACTGAAGCTTTCTTT
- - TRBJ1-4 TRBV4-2 CASSQVGGGRKKLFF TGTGCCAGCAGCCAAGTGGGGGGGGGTAGGAAAAAACTGTTTTTT
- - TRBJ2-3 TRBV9 CASRGQNTDTQYF TGTGCCAGCAGAGGACAGAACACAGATACGCAGTATTTT
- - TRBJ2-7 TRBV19 CASSQQGYEQYF TGTGCCAGTAGTCAGCAGGGGTACGAGCAGTACTTC
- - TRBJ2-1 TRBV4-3 CASSQVAGSVYNEQFF TGCGCCAGCAGCCAAGTCGCTGGGAGCGTATACAATGAGCAGTTCTTC
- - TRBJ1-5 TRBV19 CASSMGVEGNQPQHF TGTGCCAGTAGTATGGGCGTGGAGGGCAATCAGCCCCAGCATTTT
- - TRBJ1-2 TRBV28 CASSLNRLNYGYTF TGTGCCAGCAGTTTAAACAGGTTAAACTATGGCTACACCTTC
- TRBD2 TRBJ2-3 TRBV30 CAWTSGLSTDTQYF TGTGCCTGGACTAGCGGGTTAAGCACAGATACGCAGTATTTT
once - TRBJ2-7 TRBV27 CASRGQLDDEQYF TGTGCCAGCAGGGGACAACTAGATGACGAGCAGTACTTC
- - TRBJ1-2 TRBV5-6 CASSLGFGQEYGYTF TGTGCCAGCAGCTTGGGATTCGGGCAGGAGTATGGCTACACCTTC